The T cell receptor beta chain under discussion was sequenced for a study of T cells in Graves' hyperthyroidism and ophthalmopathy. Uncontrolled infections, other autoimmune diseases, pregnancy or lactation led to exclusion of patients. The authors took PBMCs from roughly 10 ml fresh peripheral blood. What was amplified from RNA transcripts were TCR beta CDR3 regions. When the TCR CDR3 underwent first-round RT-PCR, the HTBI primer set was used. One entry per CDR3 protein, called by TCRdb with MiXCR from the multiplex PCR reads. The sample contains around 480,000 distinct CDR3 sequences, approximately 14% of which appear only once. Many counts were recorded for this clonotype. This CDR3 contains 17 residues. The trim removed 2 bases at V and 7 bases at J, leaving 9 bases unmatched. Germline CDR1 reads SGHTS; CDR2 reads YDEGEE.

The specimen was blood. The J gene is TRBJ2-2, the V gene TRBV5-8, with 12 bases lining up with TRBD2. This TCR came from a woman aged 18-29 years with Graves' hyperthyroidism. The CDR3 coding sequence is TGTGCCAGCAGCTTCAAGACTAGCGGGAGAGTAAACGGGGAGCTGTTTTTT. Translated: CASSFKTSGRVNGELFF.